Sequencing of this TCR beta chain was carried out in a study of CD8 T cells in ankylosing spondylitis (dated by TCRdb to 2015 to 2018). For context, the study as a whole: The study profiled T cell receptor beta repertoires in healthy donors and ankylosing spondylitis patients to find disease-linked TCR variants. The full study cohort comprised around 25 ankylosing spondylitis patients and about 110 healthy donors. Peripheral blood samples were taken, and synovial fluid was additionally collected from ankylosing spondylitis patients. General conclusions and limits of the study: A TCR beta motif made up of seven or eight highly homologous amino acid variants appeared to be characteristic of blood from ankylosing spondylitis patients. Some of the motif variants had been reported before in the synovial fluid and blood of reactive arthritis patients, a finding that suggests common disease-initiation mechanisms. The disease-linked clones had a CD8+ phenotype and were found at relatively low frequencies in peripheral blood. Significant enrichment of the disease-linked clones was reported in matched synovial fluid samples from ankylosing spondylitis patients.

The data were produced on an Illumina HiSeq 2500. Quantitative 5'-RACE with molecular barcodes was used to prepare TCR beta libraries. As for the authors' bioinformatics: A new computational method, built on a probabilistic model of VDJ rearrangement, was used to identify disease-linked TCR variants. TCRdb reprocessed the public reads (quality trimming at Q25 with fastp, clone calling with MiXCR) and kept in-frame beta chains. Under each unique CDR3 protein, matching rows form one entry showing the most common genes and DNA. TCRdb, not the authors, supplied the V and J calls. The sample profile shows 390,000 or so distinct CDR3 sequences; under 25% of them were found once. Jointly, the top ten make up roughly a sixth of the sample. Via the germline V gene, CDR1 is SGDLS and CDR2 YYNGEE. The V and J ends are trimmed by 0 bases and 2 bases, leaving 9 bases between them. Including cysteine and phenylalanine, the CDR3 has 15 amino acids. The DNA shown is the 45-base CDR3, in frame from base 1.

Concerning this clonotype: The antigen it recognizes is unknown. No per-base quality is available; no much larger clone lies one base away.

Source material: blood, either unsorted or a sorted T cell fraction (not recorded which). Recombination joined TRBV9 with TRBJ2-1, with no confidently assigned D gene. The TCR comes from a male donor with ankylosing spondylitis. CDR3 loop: CASSVGPQTYNEQFF. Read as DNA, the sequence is TGTGCCAGCAGCGTAGGTCCCCAGACCTACAATGAGCAGTTCTTC.